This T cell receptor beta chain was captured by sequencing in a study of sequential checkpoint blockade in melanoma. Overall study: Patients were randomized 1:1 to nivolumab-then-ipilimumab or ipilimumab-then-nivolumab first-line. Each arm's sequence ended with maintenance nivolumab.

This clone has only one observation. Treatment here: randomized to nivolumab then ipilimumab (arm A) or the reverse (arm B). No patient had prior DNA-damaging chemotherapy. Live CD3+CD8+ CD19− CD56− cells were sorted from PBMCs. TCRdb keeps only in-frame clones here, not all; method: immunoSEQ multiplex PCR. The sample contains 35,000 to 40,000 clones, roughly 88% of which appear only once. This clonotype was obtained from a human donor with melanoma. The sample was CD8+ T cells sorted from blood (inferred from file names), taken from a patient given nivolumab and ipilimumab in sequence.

The CDR3 DNA reads TGTGCCAGCAGCTCCCGGGACAGGGGGCATTATGGCTACACCTTC. This codes for CASSSRDRGHYGYTF. The V gene is TRBV5-4, the J gene TRBJ1-2; 12 bases match TRBD1. This CDR3 has 15 residues. Germline trimming cut 3 bases from V and 5 bases from J; bases unmatched to any gene: 5. Germline V gives CDR1 SGHNT, CDR2 YYREEE (reference sequence).